Described below is a single T cell receptor beta chain sequence and its context. Antigen unknown. The sample is drawn from a study of regulatory T cells in long-lasting Graves disease. The study's findings and limits: With approximately 2,800 shared public clonotypes, persistent patients exceeded new patients, who shared 950 to 1,000.

CDR3 length: 13 amino acids. Trimming cost V 2 bases and J 3 bases, with 8 bases left between them. Time point reported: newly diagnosed GD, antithyroid drugs for less than 3 months. Extracted RNA from PBMCs served as the source of the TCR library. Libraries of TCR beta came from iRepertoire HTBI primers plus Arm-PCR of CDR3 regions. In TCRdb, the multiplex PCR reads were re-called with MiXCR into one record per CDR3 protein. This table has some 330,000 distinct CDR3 sequences, 12% appearing once. The same data also contributed to another study, on T cells in Graves' hyperthyroidism and ophthalmopathy.

This receptor was taken from a woman under 30 with Graves disease. This chain links TRBV12-3 or TRBV12-4 with TRBJ2-7; D unclear. The source material was peripheral blood mononuclear cells (PBMCs), sampled at new diagnosis, from a patient treated with antithyroid drugs. The CDR3 nucleotides are TGTGCCAGCAGTTTAAAGGTCTTCTACGAGCAGTACTTC. The encoded protein is CASSLKVFYEQYF.